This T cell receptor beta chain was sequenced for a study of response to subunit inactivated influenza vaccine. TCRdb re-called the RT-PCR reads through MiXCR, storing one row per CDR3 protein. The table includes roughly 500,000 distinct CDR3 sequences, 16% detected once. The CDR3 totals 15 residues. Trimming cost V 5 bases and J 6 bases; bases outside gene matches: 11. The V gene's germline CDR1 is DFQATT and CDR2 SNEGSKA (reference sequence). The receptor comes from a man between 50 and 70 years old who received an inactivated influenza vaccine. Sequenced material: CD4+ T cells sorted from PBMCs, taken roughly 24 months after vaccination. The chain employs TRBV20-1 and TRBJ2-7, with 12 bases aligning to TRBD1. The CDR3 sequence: CSAARSGTGGLEQYF. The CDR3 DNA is TGCAGTGCTGCCCGATCCGGGACAGGGGGCCTCGAGCAGTACTTC.